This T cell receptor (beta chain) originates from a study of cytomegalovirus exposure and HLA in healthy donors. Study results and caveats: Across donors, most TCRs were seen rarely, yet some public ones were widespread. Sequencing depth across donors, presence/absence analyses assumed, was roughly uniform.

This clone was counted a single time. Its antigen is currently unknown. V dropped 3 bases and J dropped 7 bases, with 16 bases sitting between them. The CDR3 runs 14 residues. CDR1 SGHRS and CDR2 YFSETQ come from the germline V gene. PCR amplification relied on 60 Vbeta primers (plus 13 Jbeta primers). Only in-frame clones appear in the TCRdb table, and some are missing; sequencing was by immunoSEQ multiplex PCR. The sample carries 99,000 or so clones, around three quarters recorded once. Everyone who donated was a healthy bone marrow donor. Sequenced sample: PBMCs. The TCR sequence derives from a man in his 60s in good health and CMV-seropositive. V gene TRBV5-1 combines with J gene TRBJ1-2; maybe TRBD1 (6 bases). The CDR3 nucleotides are TGCGCCAGCAGCTATGGGCTAGGGGGGGCTGGCTACACCTTC. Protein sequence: CASSYGLGGAGYTF.